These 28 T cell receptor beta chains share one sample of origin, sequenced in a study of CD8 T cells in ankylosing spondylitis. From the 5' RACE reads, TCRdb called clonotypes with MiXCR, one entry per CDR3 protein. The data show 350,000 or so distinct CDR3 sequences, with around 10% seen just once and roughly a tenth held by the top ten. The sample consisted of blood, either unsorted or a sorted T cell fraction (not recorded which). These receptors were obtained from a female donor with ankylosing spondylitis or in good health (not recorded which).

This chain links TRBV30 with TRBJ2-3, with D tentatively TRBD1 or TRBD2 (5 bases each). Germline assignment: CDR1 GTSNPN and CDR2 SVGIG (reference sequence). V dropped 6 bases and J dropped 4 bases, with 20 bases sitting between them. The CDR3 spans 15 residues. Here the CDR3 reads CACASDGTAADTQYF. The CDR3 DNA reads TGTGCCTGCGCCTCGGATGGGACCGCCGCAGATACGCAGTATTTT.

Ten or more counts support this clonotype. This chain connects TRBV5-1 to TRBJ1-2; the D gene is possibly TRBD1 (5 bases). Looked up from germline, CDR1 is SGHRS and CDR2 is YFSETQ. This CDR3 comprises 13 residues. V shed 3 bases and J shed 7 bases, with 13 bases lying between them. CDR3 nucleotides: TGCGCCAGCAGCTATACGGACACTGGTGGCTACACCTTC. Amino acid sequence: CASSYTDTGGYTF.

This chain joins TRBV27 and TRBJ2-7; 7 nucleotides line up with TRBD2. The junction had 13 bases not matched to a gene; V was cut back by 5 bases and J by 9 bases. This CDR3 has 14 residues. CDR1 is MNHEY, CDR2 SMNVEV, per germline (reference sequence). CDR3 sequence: CASSPPPGGLAQYF. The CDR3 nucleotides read TGTGCCAGCAGTCCTCCCCCGGGAGGACTCGCGCAGTACTTC.

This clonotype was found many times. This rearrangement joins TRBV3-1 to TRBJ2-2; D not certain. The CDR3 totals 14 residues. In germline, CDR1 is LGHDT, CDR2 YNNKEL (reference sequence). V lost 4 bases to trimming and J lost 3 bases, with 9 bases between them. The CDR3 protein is CASSPWADTGELFF. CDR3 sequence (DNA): TGTGCCAGCAGCCCCTGGGCCGACACCGGGGAGCTGTTTTTT.

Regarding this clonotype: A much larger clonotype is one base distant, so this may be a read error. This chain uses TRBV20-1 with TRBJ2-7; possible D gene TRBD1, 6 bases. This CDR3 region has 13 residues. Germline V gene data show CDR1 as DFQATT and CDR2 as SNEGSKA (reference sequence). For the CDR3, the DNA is TGCAGTGCCATGACAGGATTCGGCTACGAGCGGTACTTC. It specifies CSAMTGFGYERYF.

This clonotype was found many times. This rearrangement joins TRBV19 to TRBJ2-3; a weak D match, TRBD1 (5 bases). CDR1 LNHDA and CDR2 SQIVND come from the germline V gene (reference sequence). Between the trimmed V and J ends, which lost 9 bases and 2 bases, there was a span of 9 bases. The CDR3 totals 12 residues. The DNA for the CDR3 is TGTGCCAGCCGACAGTCCACAGATACGCAGTATTTT. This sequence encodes CASRQSTDTQYF.

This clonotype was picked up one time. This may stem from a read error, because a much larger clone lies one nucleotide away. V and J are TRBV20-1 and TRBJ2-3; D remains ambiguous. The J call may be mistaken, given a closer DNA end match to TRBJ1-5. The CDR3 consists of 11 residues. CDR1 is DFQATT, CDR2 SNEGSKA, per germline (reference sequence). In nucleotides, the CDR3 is TGCAGTGCTCCCGAGATAGATACGCAGCATTTT. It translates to CSAPEIDTQHF.

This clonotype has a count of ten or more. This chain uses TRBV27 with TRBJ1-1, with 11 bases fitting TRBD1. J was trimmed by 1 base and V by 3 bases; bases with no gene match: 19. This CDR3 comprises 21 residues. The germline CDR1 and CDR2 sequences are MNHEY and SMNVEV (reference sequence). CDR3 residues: CASSFHEPPGQGVRKNTEAFF. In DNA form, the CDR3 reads TGTGCCAGCAGTTTCCACGAACCCCCGGGACAGGGGGTTAGAAAGAACACTGAAGCTTTCTTT.

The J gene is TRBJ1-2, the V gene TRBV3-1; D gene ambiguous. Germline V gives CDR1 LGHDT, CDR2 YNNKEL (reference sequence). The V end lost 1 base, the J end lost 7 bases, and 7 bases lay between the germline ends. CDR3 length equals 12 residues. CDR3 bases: TGTGCCAGCAGCCAAGGTTTTAGTGGCTACACCTTC. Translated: CASSQGFSGYTF.

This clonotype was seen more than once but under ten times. The CDR3 loop is CAISGGTSGRTHSYEQYF. The CDR3, as DNA: TGTGCCATCAGTGGGGGGACTAGCGGGAGAACCCACTCCTACGAGCAGTACTTC. The chain has TRBV10-3 and TRBJ2-7, with 14 bases that match TRBD2. CDR1 and CDR2 from the germline V gene are ENHRY and SYGVKD. The V and J ends lost 4 bases and 0 bases, in that order; junction bases with no gene match: 8. This CDR3 spans 18 amino acids.

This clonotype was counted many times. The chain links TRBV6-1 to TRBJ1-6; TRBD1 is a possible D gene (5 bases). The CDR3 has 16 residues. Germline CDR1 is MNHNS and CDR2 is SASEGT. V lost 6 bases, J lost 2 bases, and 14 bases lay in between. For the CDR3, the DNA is TGTGCCAGCAGAATGCGGGGCCGGACCTATAATTCACCCCTCCACTTT. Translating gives CASRMRGRTYNSPLHF.

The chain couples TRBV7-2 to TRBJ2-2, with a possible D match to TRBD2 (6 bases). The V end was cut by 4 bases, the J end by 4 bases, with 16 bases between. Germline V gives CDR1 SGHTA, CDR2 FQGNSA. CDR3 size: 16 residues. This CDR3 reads CASSYDGGRGTGELFF. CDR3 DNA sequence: TGTGCCAGCAGCTACGACGGAGGGCGGGGCACCGGGGAGCTGTTTTTT.

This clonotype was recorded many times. The CDR3 region is CSVTSLWAGPDTQYF. The CDR3, as DNA: TGCAGCGTAACCTCACTATGGGCAGGGCCAGATACGCAGTATTTT. The chain links TRBV29-1 to TRBJ2-3; D is possibly TRBD1 (5 bases). This CDR3 spans 15 amino acids. The germline V gene has CDR1 SQVTM and CDR2 ANQGSEA. The ends were cut back, 6 bases at V and 4 bases at J, with 20 bases in the middle.

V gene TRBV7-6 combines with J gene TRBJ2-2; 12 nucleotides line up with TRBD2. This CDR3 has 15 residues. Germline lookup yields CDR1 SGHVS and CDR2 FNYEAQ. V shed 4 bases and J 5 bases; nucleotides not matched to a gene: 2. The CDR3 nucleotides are TGTGCCAGCAGCTCGACTAGCGGGGGAACCGGGGAGCTGTTTTTT. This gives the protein CASSSTSGGTGELFF.

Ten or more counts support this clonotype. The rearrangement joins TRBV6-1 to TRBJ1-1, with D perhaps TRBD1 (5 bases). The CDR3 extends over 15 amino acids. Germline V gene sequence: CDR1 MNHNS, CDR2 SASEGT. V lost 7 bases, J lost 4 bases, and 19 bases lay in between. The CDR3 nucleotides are TGTGCCAGCAACGGACTCGCAGGGAGGGTCACTGAAGCTTTCTTT. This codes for CASNGLAGRVTEAFF.

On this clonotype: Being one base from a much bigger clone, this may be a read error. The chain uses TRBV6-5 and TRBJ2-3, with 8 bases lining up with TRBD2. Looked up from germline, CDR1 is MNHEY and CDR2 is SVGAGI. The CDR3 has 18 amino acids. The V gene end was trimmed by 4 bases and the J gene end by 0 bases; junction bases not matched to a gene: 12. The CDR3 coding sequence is TGTGCCAGCAGTTTAACCGGGACTAGAGGGATTAGCACAGATACGCAGTATTTT. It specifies CASSLTGTRGISTDTQYF.

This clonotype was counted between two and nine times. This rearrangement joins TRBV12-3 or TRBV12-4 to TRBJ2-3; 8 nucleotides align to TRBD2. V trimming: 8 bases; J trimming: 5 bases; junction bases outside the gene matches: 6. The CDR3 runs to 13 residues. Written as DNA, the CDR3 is TGTGCCAGCCGGGGGGGTTCTGAAGATACGCAGTATTTT. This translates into CASRGGSEDTQYF.

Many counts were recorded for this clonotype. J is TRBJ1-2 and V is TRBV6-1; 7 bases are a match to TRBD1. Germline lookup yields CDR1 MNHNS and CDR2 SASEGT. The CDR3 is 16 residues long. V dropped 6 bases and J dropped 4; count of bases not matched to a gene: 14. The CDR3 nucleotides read TGTGCCAGCAGGACCGGTGTCGGGACAGTTGCCTATGGCTACACCTTC. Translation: CASRTGVGTVAYGYTF.

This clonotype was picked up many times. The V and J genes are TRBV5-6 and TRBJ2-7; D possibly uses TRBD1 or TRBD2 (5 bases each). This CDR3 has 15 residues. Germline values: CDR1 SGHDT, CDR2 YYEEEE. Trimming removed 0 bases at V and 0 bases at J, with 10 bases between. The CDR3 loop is CASSLGSGTSYEQYF. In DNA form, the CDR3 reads TGTGCCAGCAGCTTGGGGAGTGGGACCTCCTACGAGCAGTACTTC.

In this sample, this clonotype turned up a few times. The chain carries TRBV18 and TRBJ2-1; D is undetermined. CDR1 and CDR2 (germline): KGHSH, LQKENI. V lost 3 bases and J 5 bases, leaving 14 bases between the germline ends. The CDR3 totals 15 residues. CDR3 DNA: TGTGCCAGCTCACCGCTAAGTAAGAAGGACAATGAGCAGTTCTTC. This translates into CASSPLSKKDNEQFF.

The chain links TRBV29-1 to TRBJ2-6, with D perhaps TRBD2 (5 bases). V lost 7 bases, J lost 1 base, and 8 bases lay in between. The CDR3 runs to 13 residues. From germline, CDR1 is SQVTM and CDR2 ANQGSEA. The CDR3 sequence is CSAGGSGANVLTF. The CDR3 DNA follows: TGCAGCGCTGGAGGTTCTGGGGCCAACGTCCTGACTTTC.

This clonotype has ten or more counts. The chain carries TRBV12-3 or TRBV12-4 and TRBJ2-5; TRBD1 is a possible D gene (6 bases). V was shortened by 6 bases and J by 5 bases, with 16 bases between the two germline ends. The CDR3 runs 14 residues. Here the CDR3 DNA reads TGTGCCAGCAGGATGTATTCAACAGGGGAGACCCAGTACTTC. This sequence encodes CASRMYSTGETQYF.

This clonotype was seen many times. This CDR3 reads CATTVTGGLSNQPQHF. The CDR3 nucleotides read TGTGCCACCACAGTAACGGGAGGACTGAGCAATCAGCCCCAGCATTTT. The chain joins TRBV28 to TRBJ1-5; the D is unclear. The CDR3 has 16 amino acids. Germline CDR1 and CDR2: MDHEN and SYDVKM. V was clipped by 10 bases and J by 1 base, with 20 bases between them.

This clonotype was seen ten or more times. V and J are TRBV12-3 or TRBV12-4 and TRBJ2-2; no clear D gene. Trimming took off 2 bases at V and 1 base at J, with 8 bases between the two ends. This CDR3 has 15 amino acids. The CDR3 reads CASSLRAENTGELFF. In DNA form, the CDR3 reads TGTGCCAGCAGTTTAAGGGCGGAGAACACCGGGGAGCTGTTTTTT.

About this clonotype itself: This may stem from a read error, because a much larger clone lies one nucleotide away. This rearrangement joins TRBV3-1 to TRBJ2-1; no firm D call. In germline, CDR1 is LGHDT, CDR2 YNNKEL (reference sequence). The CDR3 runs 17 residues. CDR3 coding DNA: TGTGCCAGCAGCCAAGATAATCAGGTAGGCTACACCAATAAGCAGTTCTTC. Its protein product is CASSQDNQVGYTNKQFF.

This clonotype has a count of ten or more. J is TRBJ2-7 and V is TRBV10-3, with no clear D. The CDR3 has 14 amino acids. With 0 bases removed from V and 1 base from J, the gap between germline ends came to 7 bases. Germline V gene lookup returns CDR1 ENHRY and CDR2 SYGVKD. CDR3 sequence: CAISESPPSYEQYF. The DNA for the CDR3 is TGTGCCATCAGTGAGTCCCCCCCGTCCTACGAGCAGTACTTC.

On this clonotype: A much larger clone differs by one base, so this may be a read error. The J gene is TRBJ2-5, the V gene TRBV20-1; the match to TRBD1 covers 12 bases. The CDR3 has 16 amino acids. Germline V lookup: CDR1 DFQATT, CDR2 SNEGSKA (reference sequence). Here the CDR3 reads CSATGTGGVLRETQSF. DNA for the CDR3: TGCAGTGCAACCGGGACAGGGGGCGTTCTTCGAGAGACCCAGTCCTTC.

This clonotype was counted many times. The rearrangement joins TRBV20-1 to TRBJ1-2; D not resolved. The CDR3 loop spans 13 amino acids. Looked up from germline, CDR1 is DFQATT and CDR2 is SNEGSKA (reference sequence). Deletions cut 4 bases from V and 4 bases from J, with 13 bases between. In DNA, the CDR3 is TGCAGTGCTACCCTGCCAGCCGGCTATGGCTACACCTTC. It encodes CSATLPAGYGYTF.